This T cell receptor beta chain is from a study of blood T cell repertoires in COVID-19. Study-wide background: T cells, B-cell-depleted T cells, or PBMCs supplied cDNA or gDNA.

The CDR3 is made up of 13 amino acids. V dropped 1 base and J dropped 9 bases, with 10 bases sitting between them. The germline gives CDR1 SGHAT, CDR2 FQNNGV. Original methodology: Quantification of nucleated cells was approximated via reference gene primer amplification. Clones were read by immunoSEQ multiplex PCR, and TCRdb kept only the in-frame ones, dropping some. V and J calls and clone size are copied from that table; D and trimming were computed from the DNA. The profile covers approximately 250,000 clones, with about 82% appearing a single time and roughly 5.2% taken by the ten largest. V and J are TRBV11-2 and TRBJ1-5; possible D gene TRBD1, 6 bases. The sequence was collected from a woman older than 75 with COVID-19, enrolled during active disease. Sequencing used peripheral blood. The CDR3: CASSLGGDTPQHF. The CDR3 region has the DNA TGTGCCAGCAGCTTAGGAGGGGACACGCCCCAGCATTTT.